The 2 T cell receptor beta chains below were found in one sample sequenced in a study of shared clonotypes between healthy human individuals (dated by TCRdb to 2018 to 2021). Libraries were built with the immunoSEQ multiplex PCR assay. Imported from immuneACCESS, the table was reduced by TCRdb to in-frame sequences with V and J called. These copies leave out some clones; in studies compared against another copy, an unresolved V gene accounts for under half, and the cause of the remainder is not known. This sample lists roughly 2 million clones; roughly 95% were detected once. The biggest ten clones account for more than 0.1% of the sample. Sequencing was performed on naive CD4+ T cells sorted from blood. The cell subset or site label of this sample denotes: CD45RA+ positively selected. The source of these receptors is a man aged 18-30 years in good health.

Comment on this clone: Other DNA variants within this sample encode the same CDR3. The chain recombines TRBV5-1 with TRBJ2-1; 11 bases fit TRBD2. Germline V gene lookup returns CDR1 SGHRS and CDR2 YFSETQ. Trimming cost V 3 bases and J 0 bases; bases outside gene matches: 5. The CDR3 has 17 residues. The chain's CDR3 is CASSSLAGGSSYNEQFF. The CDR3 nucleotides are TGCGCCAGCAGCTCCTTAGCGGGGGGGAGCTCCTACAATGAGCAGTTCTTC. Filled out from reference TRBV5-1 and TRBJ2-1, the complete variable domain reads KAGVTQTPRYLIKTRGQQVTLSCSPISGHRSVSWYQQTPGQGLQFLFEYFSETQRNKGNFPGRFSGRQFSNSRSEMNVSTLELGDSALYLCASSSLAGGSSYNEQFFGPGTRLTVL.

V usage is TRBV18 and J usage is TRBJ1-1, with D possibly being TRBD1 (6 bases). The CDR3 covers 13 residues. V gave up 8 bases and J gave up 1 base, with 11 bases separating them. The germline gives CDR1 KGHSH, CDR2 LQKENI. The CDR3 DNA reads as TGTGCCAGCACAGGGAATTGGAACACTGAAGCTTTCTTT. Protein sequence: CASTGNWNTEAFF.